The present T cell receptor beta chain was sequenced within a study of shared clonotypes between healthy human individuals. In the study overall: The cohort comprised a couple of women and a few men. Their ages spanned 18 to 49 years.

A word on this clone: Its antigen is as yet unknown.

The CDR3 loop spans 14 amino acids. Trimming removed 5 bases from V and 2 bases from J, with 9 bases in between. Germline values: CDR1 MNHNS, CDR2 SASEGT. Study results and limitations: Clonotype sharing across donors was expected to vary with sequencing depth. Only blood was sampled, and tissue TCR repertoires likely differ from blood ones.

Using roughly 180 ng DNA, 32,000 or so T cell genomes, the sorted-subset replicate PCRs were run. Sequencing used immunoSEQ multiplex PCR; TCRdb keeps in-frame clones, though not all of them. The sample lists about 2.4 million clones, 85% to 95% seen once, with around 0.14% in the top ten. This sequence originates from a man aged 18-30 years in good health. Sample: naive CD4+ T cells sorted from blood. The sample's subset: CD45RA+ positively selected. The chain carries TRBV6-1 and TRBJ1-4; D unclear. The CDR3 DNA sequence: TGTGCCAGCAGTCCCTCTTCCACTAATGAAAAACTGTTTTTT. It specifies CASSPSSTNEKLFF.